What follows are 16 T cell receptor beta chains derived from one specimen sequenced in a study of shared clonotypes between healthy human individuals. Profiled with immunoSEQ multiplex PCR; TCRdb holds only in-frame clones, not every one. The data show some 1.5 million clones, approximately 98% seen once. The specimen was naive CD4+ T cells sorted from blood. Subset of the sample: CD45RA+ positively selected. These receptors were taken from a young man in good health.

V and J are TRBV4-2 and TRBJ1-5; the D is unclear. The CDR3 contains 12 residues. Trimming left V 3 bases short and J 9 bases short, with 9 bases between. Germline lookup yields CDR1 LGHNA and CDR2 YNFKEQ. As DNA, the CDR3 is TGTGCCAGCAGCCAGGCGTTGGGGCCCCAGCATTTT. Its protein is CASSQALGPQHF.

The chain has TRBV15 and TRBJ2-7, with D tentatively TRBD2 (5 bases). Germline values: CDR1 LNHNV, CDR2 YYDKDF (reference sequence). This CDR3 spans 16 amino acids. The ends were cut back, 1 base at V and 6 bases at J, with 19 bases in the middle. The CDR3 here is CATSRGRTRHLAEQYF. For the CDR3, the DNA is TGTGCCACCAGCAGAGGCCGGACTCGACACCTCGCCGAGCAGTACTTC.

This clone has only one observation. The CDR3 bases are TGCGCCAGCAGCTCTACAGGGATTGAGACCCAGTACTTC. Translation gives CASSSTGIETQYF. The J gene is TRBJ2-5, the V gene TRBV5-1; D might be TRBD1 (6 bases). Trimming stripped 3 bases from V and 5 bases from J, with 11 bases between. Germline CDR1 is SGHRS and CDR2 is YFSETQ. The length of the CDR3 is 13 residues.

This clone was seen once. CDR3 region: CASSEYRGPKFETQYF. The CDR3 DNA is TGTGCCAGCAGCGAGTACAGGGGACCCAAGTTTGAGACCCAGTACTTC. The chain links TRBV14 to TRBJ2-5, with 7 nucleotides matching TRBD1. CDR3 size: 16 residues. Trimming took 5 bases from V and 5 from J; bases not matched to a gene: 14. From germline, CDR1 is SGHDN and CDR2 FVKESK.

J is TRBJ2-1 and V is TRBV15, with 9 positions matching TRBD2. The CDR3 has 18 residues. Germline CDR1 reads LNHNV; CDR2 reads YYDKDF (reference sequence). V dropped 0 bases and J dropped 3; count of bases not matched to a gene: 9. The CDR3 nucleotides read TGTGCCACCAGCAGAGAGCGCCTCCTAGCGGGGATCTACAATGAGCAGTTCTTC. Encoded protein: CATSRERLLAGIYNEQFF. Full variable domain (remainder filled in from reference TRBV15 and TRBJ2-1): DAMVIQNPRYQVTQFGKPVTLSCSQTLNHNVMYWYQQKSSQAPKLLFHYYDKDFNNEADTPDNFQSRRPNTSFCFLDIRSPGLGDTAMYLCATSRERLLAGIYNEQFFGPGTRLTVL.

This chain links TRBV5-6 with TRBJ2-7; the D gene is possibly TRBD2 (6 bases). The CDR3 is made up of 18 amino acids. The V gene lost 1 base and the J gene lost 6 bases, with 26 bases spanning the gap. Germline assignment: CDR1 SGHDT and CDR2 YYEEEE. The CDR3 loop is CASSLMNARREMVGEQYF. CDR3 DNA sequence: TGTGCCAGCAGCTTGATGAATGCACGCCGGGAGATGGTAGGCGAGCAGTACTTC. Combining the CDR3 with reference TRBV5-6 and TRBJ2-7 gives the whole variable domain DAGVTQSPTHLIKTRGQQVTLRCSPKSGHDTVSWYQQALGQGPQFIFQYYEEEERQRGNFPDRFSGHQFPNYSSELNVNALLLGDSALYLCASSLMNARREMVGEQYFGPGTRLTVT.

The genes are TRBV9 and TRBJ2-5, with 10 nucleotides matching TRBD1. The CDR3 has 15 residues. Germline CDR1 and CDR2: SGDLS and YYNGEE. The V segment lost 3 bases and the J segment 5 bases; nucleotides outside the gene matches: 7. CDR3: CASSGRQGAGETQYF. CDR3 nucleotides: TGTGCCAGCAGCGGCCGACAGGGGGCGGGGGAGACCCAGTACTTC.

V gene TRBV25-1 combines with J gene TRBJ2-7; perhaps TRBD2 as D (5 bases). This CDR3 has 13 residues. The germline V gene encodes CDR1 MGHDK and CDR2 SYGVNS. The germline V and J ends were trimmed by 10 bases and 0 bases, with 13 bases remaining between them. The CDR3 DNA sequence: TGTGCCACCCTGGACTGGGGCTCCTACGAGCAGTACTTC. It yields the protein CATLDWGSYEQYF.

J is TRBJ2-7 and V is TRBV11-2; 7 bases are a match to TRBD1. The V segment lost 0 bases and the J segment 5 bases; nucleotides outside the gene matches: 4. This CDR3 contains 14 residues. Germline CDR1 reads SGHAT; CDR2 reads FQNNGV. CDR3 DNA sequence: TGTGCCAGCAGCTTAGATACAGGGGTCAACGAGCAGTACTTC. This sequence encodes CASSLDTGVNEQYF. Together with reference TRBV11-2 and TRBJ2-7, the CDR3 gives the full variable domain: EAGVAQSPRYKIIEKRQSVAFWCNPISGHATLYWYQQILGQGPKLLIQFQNNGVVDDSQLPKDRFSAERLKGVDSTLKIQPAKLEDSAVYLCASSLDTGVNEQYFGPGTRLTVT.

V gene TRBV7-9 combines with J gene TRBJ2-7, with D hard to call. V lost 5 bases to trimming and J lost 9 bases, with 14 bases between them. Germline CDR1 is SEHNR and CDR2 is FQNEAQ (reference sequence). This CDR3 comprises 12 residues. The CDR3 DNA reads TGTGCCAGCAGCCCGGCAGTCGTTGGGCAGTACTTC. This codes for CASSPAVVGQYF.

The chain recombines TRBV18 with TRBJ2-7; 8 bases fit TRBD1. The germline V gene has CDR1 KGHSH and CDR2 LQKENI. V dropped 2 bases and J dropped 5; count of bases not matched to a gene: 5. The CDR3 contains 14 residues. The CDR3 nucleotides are TGTGCCAGCTCACCAGGACAGGGAGGAGACGAGCAGTACTTC. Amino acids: CASSPGQGGDEQYF.

In nucleotides, the CDR3 is TGCGCCAGCAGCCCCTATGCAGGGACCTACGAGCAGTACTTC. Translated: CASSPYAGTYEQYF. The rearrangement links TRBV5-1 to TRBJ2-7, with D perhaps TRBD1 (5 bases). The germline gives CDR1 SGHRS, CDR2 YFSETQ. Trimming pared 4 bases from V and 2 bases from J, leaving 13 bases between. CDR3 length: 14 residues.

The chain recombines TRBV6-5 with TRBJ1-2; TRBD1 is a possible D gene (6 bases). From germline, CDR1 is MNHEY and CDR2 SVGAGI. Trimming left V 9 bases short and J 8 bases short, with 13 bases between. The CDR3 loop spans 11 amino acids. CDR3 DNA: TGTGCCAGTTTACAGGGAGGAGGCTACACCTTC. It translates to CASLQGGGYTF.

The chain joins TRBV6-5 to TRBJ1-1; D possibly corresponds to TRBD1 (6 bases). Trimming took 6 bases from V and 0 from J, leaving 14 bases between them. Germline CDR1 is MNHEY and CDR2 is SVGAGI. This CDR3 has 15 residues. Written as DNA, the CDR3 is TGTGCCAGCAGACAGGGACATCCCATGAACACTGAAGCTTTCTTT. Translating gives CASRQGHPMNTEAFF.

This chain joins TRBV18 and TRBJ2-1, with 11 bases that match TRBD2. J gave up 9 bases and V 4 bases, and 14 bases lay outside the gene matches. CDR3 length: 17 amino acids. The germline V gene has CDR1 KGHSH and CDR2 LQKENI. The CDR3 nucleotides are TGTGCCAGCTCACAACTTGGACAGACTAGCGGGACGAGTGAGCAGTTCTTC. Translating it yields CASSQLGQTSGTSEQFF. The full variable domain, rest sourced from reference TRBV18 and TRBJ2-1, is NAGVMQNPRHLVRRRGQEARLRCSPMKGHSHVYWYRQLPEEGLKFMVYLQKENIIDESGMPKERFSAEFPKEGPSILRIQQVVRGDSAAYFCASSQLGQTSGTSEQFFGPGTRLTVL.

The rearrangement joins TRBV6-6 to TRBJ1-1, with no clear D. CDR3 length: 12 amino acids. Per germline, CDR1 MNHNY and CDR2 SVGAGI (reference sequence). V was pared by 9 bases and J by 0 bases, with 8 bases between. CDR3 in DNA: TGTGCCAGTGCCAACTTGAACACTGAAGCTTTCTTT. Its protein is CASANLNTEAFF.